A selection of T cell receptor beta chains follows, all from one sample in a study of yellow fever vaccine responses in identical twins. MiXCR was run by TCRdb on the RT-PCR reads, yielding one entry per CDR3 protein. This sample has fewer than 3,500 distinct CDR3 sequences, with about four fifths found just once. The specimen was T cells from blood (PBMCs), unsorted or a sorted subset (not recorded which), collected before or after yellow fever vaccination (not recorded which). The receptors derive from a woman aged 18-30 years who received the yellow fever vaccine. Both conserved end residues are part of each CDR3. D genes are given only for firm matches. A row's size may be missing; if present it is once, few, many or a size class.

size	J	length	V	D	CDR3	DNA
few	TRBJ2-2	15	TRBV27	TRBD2	CASRSGLAYTGELFF	TGTGCCAGCAGATCGGGACTAGCGTATACCGGGGAGCTGTTTTTT
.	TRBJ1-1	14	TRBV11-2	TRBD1	CASSAYTGGGEAFF	TGTGCCAGCAGCGCATACACAGGGGGAGGTGAAGCTTTCTTT
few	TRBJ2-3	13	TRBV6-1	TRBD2	CASSRTSEDTQYF	TGTGCCAGCAGCCGGACTAGCGAAGATACGCAGTATTTT
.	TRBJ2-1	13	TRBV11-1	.	CASSLARNNEQFF	TGTGCCAGCAGCTTAGCGCGGAACAATGAGCAGTTCTTC
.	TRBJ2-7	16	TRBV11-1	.	CASSFPVAYSSYEQYF	TGTGCCAGCAGCTTTCCGGTGGCCTATAGCTCCTACGAGCAGTACTTC
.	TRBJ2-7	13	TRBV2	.	CASSGRTSYEQYF	TGTGCCAGCAGTGGTCGGACTTCCTACGAGCAGTACTTC
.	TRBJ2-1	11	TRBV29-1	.	CSAITYNEQFF	TGCAGCGCGATCACCTACAATGAGCAGTTCTTC
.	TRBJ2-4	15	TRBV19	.	CASSMTGIAKNIQYF	TGTGCCAGTAGCATGACGGGCATAGCCAAAAACATTCAGTACTTC
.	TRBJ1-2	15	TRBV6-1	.	CASSEAPTFAYGYTF	TGTGCCAGCAGTGAAGCGCCCACATTTGCTTATGGCTACACCTTC
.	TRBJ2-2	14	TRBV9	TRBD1	CASNQGASTGELFF	TGTGCCAGCAACCAGGGGGCGAGTACCGGGGAGCTGTTTTTT
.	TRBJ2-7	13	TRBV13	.	CASGDRITYEQYF	TGTGCCAGCGGAGACAGGATCACCTACGAGCAGTACTTC
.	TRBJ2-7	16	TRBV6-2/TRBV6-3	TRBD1	CASSSQDRGKTYEQYF	TGTGCCAGCAGCTCACAGGACAGGGGCAAAACCTACGAGCAGTACTTC
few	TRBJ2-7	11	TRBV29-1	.	CSVGSGYEQYF	TGCAGCGTTGGTAGCGGTTACGAGCAGTACTTC
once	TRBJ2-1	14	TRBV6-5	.	CASSYSGTLNEQFF	TGTGCCAGCAGTTACTCCGGGACTCTCAATGAGCAGTTCTTC
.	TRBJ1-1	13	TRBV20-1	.	CSADRSGVTEAFF	TGCAGTGCGGATCGATCGGGGGTCACTGAAGCTTTCTTT
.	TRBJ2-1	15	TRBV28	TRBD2	CASRNRDYLYNEQFF	TGTGCCAGCAGAAACCGGGACTACCTATACAATGAGCAGTTCTTC
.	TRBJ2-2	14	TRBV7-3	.	CASSSLTNTGELFF	TGTGCCAGCAGCTCGCTTACGAACACCGGGGAGCTTTTTTTT
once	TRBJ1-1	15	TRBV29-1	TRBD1	CSAYSTFTGDTEAFF	TGCAGCGCCTATTCCACCTTTACAGGGGACACTGAAGCTTTCTTT
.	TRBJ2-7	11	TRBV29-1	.	CSVRRDTEQYF	TGCAGCGTTAGAAGGGACACAGAGCAGTACTTC
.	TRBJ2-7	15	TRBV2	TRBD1	CASSKPTGYPYEQYF	TGTGCCAGCAGTAAACCGACAGGGTATCCCTACGAGCAGTACTTC
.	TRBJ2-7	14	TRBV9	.	CASSVVSGNYEQYF	TGTGCCAGCAGCGTAGTGTCAGGTAACTACGAGCAGTACTTC
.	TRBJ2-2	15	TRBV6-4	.	CASSDSIDGTGELFF	TGTGCCAGCAGTGACTCAATTGACGGCACCGGGGAGCTGTTTTTT
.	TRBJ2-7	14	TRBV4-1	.	CASSQESGAHEQYF	TGCGCCAGCAGCCAAGAGTCAGGGGCCCACGAGCAGTACTTC
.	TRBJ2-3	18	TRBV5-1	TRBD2	CASSLEPLAGGLTDTQYF	TGCGCCAGCAGCTTGGAGCCCCTAGCGGGGGGGCTTACAGATACGCAGTATTTT
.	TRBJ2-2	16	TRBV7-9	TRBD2	CASSFSSGVGAGELFF	TGTGCCAGCAGCTTCTCTAGCGGGGTTGGCGCCGGGGAGCTGTTTTTT